The entry that follows covers one T cell receptor (beta chain) sequence. The sample originates from a study of blood T cell repertoires in COVID-19. CDR1 and CDR2 from the germline V gene are SGHAT and FQNNGV. Trimming removed 4 bases at V and 4 bases at J, with 16 bases between. The CDR3 covers 15 residues. As handled by the study authors: Amplification of reference gene primers was used by the study to estimate nucleated cell counts. Data came from immunoSEQ multiplex PCR; TCRdb stores just in-frame clones and leaves some out. That table furnishes V, J and clone size, whereas the DNA furnished D and trimming. The table records about 100,000 clones, 91% of them present only once.

What was sequenced was peripheral blood. The receptor was isolated from a man younger than 35 with acute or convalescent COVID-19. This chain uses TRBV11-2 with TRBJ1-1, with D perhaps TRBD1 (6 bases). This CDR3 is CASSWDIGGSTEAFF. Here the CDR3 DNA reads TGTGCCAGCAGCTGGGACATCGGAGGTAGCACTGAAGCTTTCTTT.